This TCR beta chain stems from a study of T cell responses to AZD1222 COVID-19 vaccine. On this clone itself: Antigen specificity is unknown.

Germline V CDR1 and CDR2: SGHRS, YFSETQ. With 2 bases removed from V and 7 bases from J, the gap between germline ends came to 18 bases. This CDR3 is built from 16 residues. The study's findings and limits: Spike-specific TCR breadth and depth grew following two AZD1222 doses. Only six individuals given AZD1222 were seropositive at baseline. Scientists sampled the repertoires only once the peak T cell response had passed.

Repertoires were generated with immunoSEQ multiplex PCR, while TCRdb's copy carries only in-frame clones and drops some. Of some 140,000 clones listed, 80% to 95% are singletons. The chain combines TRBV5-1 with TRBJ2-2; D is possibly TRBD1 (5 bases). The TCR originated in an adult in good health. The sequences come from peripheral blood, collected on day 0 of AZD1222 vaccination. CDR3 amino acids: CASSFRQGSGVGELFF. In nucleotides, the CDR3 is TGCGCCAGCAGCTTTAGGCAGGGATCTGGAGTCGGGGAGCTGTTTTTT.